The 20 T cell receptor beta chains given below trace back to one sample, sequenced in a study of a mutant IDH1 vaccine in newly diagnosed glioma (dated by TCRdb to about 2021). The time point label for this specimen denotes: week 5, during vaccination. A 20-mer mutant IDH1 peptide at 300 micrograms in Montanide made up each vaccine dose, which was injected subcutaneously together with topical imiquimod. Library creation used the immunoSEQ multiplex PCR assay. Here the immuneACCESS table is served through TCRdb, limited to in-frame sequences with V and J called. Missing clones are a known gap in these copies; in checked studies unresolved V genes cover under half, and the rest lacks a known reason. The sample contains roughly 40,000 clones, more than 85% of them found a single time. Roughly 2.6% of the sample is taken by the ten largest. Their antigens remain unidentified. This specimen was PBMCs, taken from a glioma patient whose treatment included an IDH1 peptide vaccine. Source of these receptors: a man aged 50 to 59 with glioma.

This clone was counted between two and nine times. The chain recombines TRBV6-5 with TRBJ1-1, with D uncertain. Trimming removed 4 bases from V and 1 base from J, with 10 bases in between. This CDR3 region has 14 residues. CDR1 and CDR2 from the germline V gene are MNHEY and SVGAGI. CDR3 coding DNA: TGTGCCAGCAGTTCCTTGGGGAGGAACACTGAAGCTTTCTTT. The encoded protein is CASSSLGRNTEAFF.

This sequence joins TRBV15 and TRBJ2-3; the D is unclear. The CDR3 covers 13 residues. V was trimmed by 5 bases and J by 5 bases, leaving 11 bases between them. CDR1 LNHNV and CDR2 YYDKDF come from the germline V gene (reference sequence). CDR3 region: CATSVSLGDTQYF. CDR3 DNA: TGTGCCACCAGCGTGTCTTTGGGAGATACGCAGTATTTT.

The chain couples TRBV9 to TRBJ1-5, with D hard to call. Germline V gene data show CDR1 as SGDLS and CDR2 as YYNGEE. Trimming shortened V by 0 bases and J by 6 bases, and 7 bases separated the two germline ends. This CDR3 comprises 13 residues. CDR3 sequence: CASSVAEGQPQHF. CDR3 nucleotide sequence: TGTGCCAGCAGCGTAGCAGAAGGTCAGCCCCAGCATTTT.

The chain links TRBV5-1 to TRBJ2-2; D remains ambiguous. V was pared by 0 bases and J by 3 bases, with 6 bases between. Germline assignment: CDR1 SGHRS and CDR2 YFSETQ. The CDR3 consists of 14 residues. The DNA of the CDR3 is TGCGCCAGCAGCTTGGGAGGCGACACCGGGGAGCTGTTTTTT. It is translated as CASSLGGDTGELFF.

This chain connects TRBV18 to TRBJ2-7; 9 bases map to TRBD1. There are 13 residues in the CDR3. Germline V gene sequence: CDR1 KGHSH, CDR2 LQKENI. V gave up 3 bases and J gave up 7 bases; unmatched junction bases: 4. CDR3 nucleotide sequence: TGTGCCAGCTCACCTGACAGGGGGAGGGAGCAGTACTTC. Translating gives CASSPDRGREQYF.

This chain uses TRBV10-2 with TRBJ2-2, with a tentative D call TRBD1 (6 bases). This CDR3 is 13 amino acids long. V was pared by 9 bases and J by 5 bases, with 13 bases between. The germline gives CDR1 WSHSY, CDR2 SAAADI. DNA of the CDR3: TGCGCCAGTAAAGACAGGACTACCGGGGAGCTGTTTTTT. It specifies CASKDRTTGELFF.

This chain joins TRBV9 and TRBJ1-1; a possible D gene is TRBD1 (5 bases). There are 17 residues in the CDR3. Germline lookup yields CDR1 SGDLS and CDR2 YYNGEE. Deletions cut 3 bases from V and 3 bases from J, with 21 bases between. Here the CDR3 reads CASSASGSAGIYTEAFF. The DNA for the CDR3 is TGTGCCAGCAGCGCCTCAGGGAGTGCAGGGATTTACACTGAAGCTTTCTTT.

V gene TRBV5-4 combines with J gene TRBJ1-3; D is possibly TRBD1 (5 bases). Germline V gives CDR1 SGHNT, CDR2 YYREEE (reference sequence). Between the trimmed V and J ends, which lost 1 base and 3 bases, there was a span of 8 bases. The CDR3 loop spans 14 amino acids. The CDR3 reads CASSLRGRGNTIYF. The CDR3 bases are TGTGCCAGCAGCTTGAGGGGACGTGGAAACACCATATATTTT.

V gene TRBV7-9 combines with J gene TRBJ2-5; D not resolved. This CDR3 is built from 14 residues. Looked up from germline, CDR1 is SEHNR and CDR2 is FQNEAQ (reference sequence). V lost 1 base, J lost 0 bases, and 6 bases lay in between. The CDR3 nucleotides read TGTGCCAGCAGCTTAGATCAGTACCAAGAGACCCAGTACTTC. Translating gives CASSLDQYQETQYF.

As DNA, the CDR3 is TGTGCCTGGAGTGTGGGGACAGGGGGTATCATTCAGTACTTC. Its protein is CAWSVGTGGIIQYF. The chain combines TRBV30 with TRBJ2-4, with 11 nucleotides matching TRBD1. CDR3 length: 14 amino acids. Unmatched junction bases numbered 4, after V lost 0 bases and J lost 9 bases. The germline gives CDR1 GTSNPN, CDR2 SVGIG (reference sequence).

The V gene is TRBV28, the J gene TRBJ1-3, with D hard to call. Per germline, CDR1 MDHEN and CDR2 SYDVKM. V dropped 3 bases and J dropped 0 bases, with 3 bases sitting between them. CDR3 size: 13 residues. The CDR3 loop reads CASSLVSGNTIYF. The DNA of the CDR3 is TGTGCCAGCAGTTTGGTCTCTGGAAACACCATATATTTT.

The V call is TRBV5-1, the J call TRBJ2-3; D is unclear. CDR3 length: 15 amino acids. Germline lookup yields CDR1 SGHRS and CDR2 YFSETQ. V lost 0 bases, J lost 0 bases, and 8 bases lay in between. The CDR3 DNA follows: TGCGCCAGCAGCTTGGGGCAGACAAGCACAGATACGCAGTATTTT. Protein product: CASSLGQTSTDTQYF.

The chain couples TRBV6-1 to TRBJ1-3, with 7 bases identical to TRBD1. This CDR3 comprises 14 residues. Germline V CDR1 and CDR2: MNHNS, SASEGT. The V and J ends lost 6 bases and 8 bases, in that order; junction bases with no gene match: 10. The CDR3 region has the DNA TGTGCCAGCAGACCCCTCCAGGGGGGCGACACCATATATTTT. Its translation: CASRPLQGGDTIYF.

With regard to this clone: Different DNA sequences within this sample yield the same CDR3. The rearrangement joins TRBV4-2 to TRBJ2-2; D is ambiguous. The V gene lost 4 bases and the J gene lost 2 bases, with 2 bases spanning the gap. The V gene's germline CDR1 is LGHNA and CDR2 YNFKEQ. This CDR3 spans 12 amino acids. The CDR3 region is CASSLNTGELFF. In nucleotides, the CDR3 is TGTGCCAGCAGCCTAAACACCGGGGAGCTGTTTTTT.

The rearrangement links TRBV27 to TRBJ2-1, with D perhaps matching TRBD2 (6 bases). CDR1 is MNHEY and CDR2 is SMNVEV in the germline V gene (reference sequence). V lost 4 bases and J lost 11, with 12 bases in between. The CDR3 consists of 12 residues. CDR3 nucleotides: TGTGCCAGCAGTTCACAGACTAGGCAGCAGTTCTTC. Protein: CASSSQTRQQFF.

The V and J genes are TRBV11-3 and TRBJ2-7; 7 nucleotides align to TRBD2. Trimming cost V 5 bases and J 6 bases; bases outside gene matches: 13. The germline gives CDR1 SGHNT, CDR2 YENEEA. The CDR3 is 15 residues long. CDR3 loop: CASSRGTTGRGEQYF. The CDR3 coding sequence is TGTGCCAGCAGCCGCGGGACTACCGGGCGGGGCGAGCAGTACTTC. The entire variable domain, with the rest obtained from reference TRBV11-3 and TRBJ2-7, is as follows: EAGVVQSPRYKIIEKKQPVAFWCNPISGHNTLYWYLQNLGQGPELLIRYENEEAVDDSQLPKDRFSAERLKGVDSTLKIQPAELGDSAVYLCASSRGTTGRGEQYFGPGTRLTVT.

The chain uses TRBV6-6 and TRBJ2-7; 12 nucleotides line up with TRBD1. The germline CDR1 and CDR2 sequences are MNHNY and SVGAGI (reference sequence). The CDR3 covers 15 residues. Losses at the gene ends were 7 bases for V and 7 bases for J; bases not matched to a gene: 11. The CDR3 nucleotides read TGTGCCAGCATTAATTGGGACAGGGGGCCTTGGGAGCAGTACTTC. Amino acids: CASINWDRGPWEQYF.

The chain employs TRBV14 and TRBJ2-7; no clear D gene. This CDR3 has 16 amino acids. V gave up 7 bases and J gave up 4 bases, with 23 bases separating them. CDR1 is SGHDN, CDR2 FVKESK, per germline. CDR3 protein: CASISGLRSSQYEQYF. The CDR3 bases are TGTGCCAGCATATCCGGGCTCAGGTCGAGCCAGTACGAGCAGTACTTC.

Here the CDR3 reads CASSISSGRSYNEQFF. The CDR3 DNA sequence: TGTGCCAGTAGTATATCTAGCGGGAGGTCCTACAATGAGCAGTTCTTC. V usage is TRBV19 and J usage is TRBJ2-1; 11 positions match TRBD2. The CDR3 loop spans 16 amino acids. Germline assignment: CDR1 LNHDA and CDR2 SQIVND (reference sequence). Trimming removed 2 bases from V and 1 base from J; junction bases left unmatched: 1.

The chain employs TRBV15 and TRBJ2-3; 8 bases are a match to TRBD1. CDR1 and CDR2 from the germline V gene are LNHNV and YYDKDF (reference sequence). V lost 4 bases and J lost 2; bases outside the gene matches: 5. The CDR3 totals 15 residues. The CDR3 sequence: CATSKGRGPTDTQYF. The CDR3 coding sequence is TGTGCCACCAGCAAAGGCAGGGGGCCCACAGATACGCAGTATTTT.